This entry describes one T cell receptor beta chain. Its antigen is unidentified. The sample is drawn from a study of identical twins. Findings of the study overall: Twins shared beta out-of-frame sequences in excess, but this excess was weaker.

V was pared by 2 bases and J by 1 base, with 2 bases between. Looked up from germline, CDR1 is DFQATT and CDR2 is SNEGSKA (reference sequence). The CDR3 has 11 amino acids. TCRdb analysed the 5' RACE reads with MiXCR anew, one entry per CDR3 protein. The table has approximately 530,000 distinct CDR3 sequences, approximately 20% seen once. Separately, the same data were catalogued under a study of yellow fever vaccine responses in identical twins.

Sequencing used CD4+ T cells sorted from blood. The chain has TRBV20-1 and TRBJ1-1; D call uncertain. The sequence derives from a woman younger than 30 in good health. In DNA form, the CDR3 reads TGCAGTGCTAGAAGGAACACTGAAGCTTTCTTT. This sequence encodes CSARRNTEAFF.